Following are 27 T cell receptor beta chains from one sample sequenced in a study (dated by TCRdb to 2015 to 2017). Library prep was done by 5' RACE. Sequencing relied on an Illumina MiSeq. TCRdb trimmed public reads at Q25 via fastp, called clones via MiXCR and kept in-frame beta chains. Each entry merges the rows of one CDR3 protein and shows their most common DNA and genes. The sample table records roughly 55,000 distinct CDR3 sequences; roughly 22% of these occur just once. 2.5% to 3.5% of the sample is held by the ten biggest clonotypes. What was sequenced was tumor-infiltrating naive CD4+ T cells sorted from the breast tumor. The cell subset or site label corresponds to: naive CD4+ T cells, CD4+CD45RA+CD25-. The receptors stem from a female donor with breast cancer.

This clonotype was seen at least ten times. The rearrangement uses TRBV10-3 and TRBJ1-2; D is uncertain. CDR3 length equals 14 residues. Trimming pared 0 bases from V and 2 bases from J, leaving 7 bases between. CDR1 ENHRY and CDR2 SYGVKD come from the germline V gene. CDR3 in amino acids: CAISESGVNYGYTF. DNA for the CDR3: TGTGCCATCAGTGAGTCTGGTGTGAACTATGGCTACACCTTC.

This clonotype was picked up a small number of times. Relative to the germline gene, one junction end is altered; a read error may explain this. The chain employs TRBV20-1 and TRBJ2-3, with TRBD2 identical over 9 bases. The CDR3 totals 12 residues. Germline V lookup: CDR1 DFQATT, CDR2 SNEGSKA (reference sequence). The CDR3 sequence: CSTSGPWGTQYF. CDR3 coding DNA: TGCAGTACTAGCGGGCCCTGGGGTACGCAGTATTTT.

A note on this clonotype: No conserved phenylalanine or tryptophan is present at the end of the CDR3, so a read error is the likely explanation. Written as DNA, the CDR3 is TGTGCCAGTCAGGGTTTCAATCAGCCCCAGCATCTT. The encoded protein is CASQGFNQPQHL. V is TRBV19 and J is TRBJ1-5; weak D call: TRBD1 (5 bases). Between the trimmed V and J ends, which lost 8 bases and 3 bases, there was a span of 8 bases. This CDR3 region has 12 residues. Germline assignment: CDR1 LNHDA and CDR2 SQIVND (reference sequence).

In its sample, this clonotype was seen many times. This chain joins TRBV29-1 and TRBJ1-1; no definite D call. The CDR3 runs to 13 residues. V was clipped by 2 bases and J by 1 base, with 8 bases between them. Germline CDR1 is SQVTM and CDR2 is ANQGSEA. Written as DNA, the CDR3 is TGCAGCGTTGAACGCCCGGAGAACACTGAAGCTTTCTTT. Translated, it gives CSVERPENTEAFF.

The rearrangement joins TRBV6-5 to TRBJ1-3; D remains ambiguous. Germline V gene sequence: CDR1 MNHEY, CDR2 SVGAGI. Trimming left V 0 bases short and J 5 bases short, with 23 bases between. This CDR3 contains 19 residues. This chain's CDR3 is CASSYSWPRFQDPRNTIYF. CDR3 sequence (DNA): TGTGCCAGCAGTTACTCGTGGCCCCGCTTCCAGGACCCACGAAACACCATATATTTT.

This clonotype showed up many times. The chain has TRBV5-1 and TRBJ2-1, with 11 nucleotides matching TRBD2. Germline-derived CDR1 and CDR2 are SGHRS and YFSETQ. The junction had 5 bases not matched to a gene; V was cut back by 4 bases and J by 5 bases. The CDR3 runs to 15 residues. CDR3 nucleotides: TGCGCCAGCAGCACTAGCGGGAGTGGGAACAATGAGCAGTTCTTC. Translated: CASSTSGSGNNEQFF.

By share of the sample, this clonotype is medium-sized. This chain links TRBV5-1 with TRBJ2-5; tentatively, D is TRBD1 or TRBD2 (6 bases each). V lost 2 bases to trimming and J lost 5 bases, with 13 bases between them. The CDR3 is made up of 14 amino acids. The V gene's germline CDR1 is SGHRS and CDR2 YFSETQ. In nucleotides, the CDR3 is TGCGCCAGCAGCTTTACAGGGACTTCGGAGACCCAGTACTTC. Its translation: CASSFTGTSETQYF.

This chain links TRBV5-1 with TRBJ1-4; 7 nucleotides align to TRBD1. The length of the CDR3 is 15 residues. CDR1 and CDR2 (germline): SGHRS, YFSETQ. V shed 3 bases and J 8 bases; nucleotides not matched to a gene: 10. The CDR3 reads CASSSRQGSREKLFF. In DNA form, the CDR3 reads TGCGCCAGCAGCTCCCGACAGGGTTCGAGGGAAAAACTGTTTTTT.

This clonotype was counted many times. The chain carries TRBV5-1 and TRBJ2-3; D remains unclear. The ends were cut back, 2 bases at V and 1 base at J, with 11 bases in the middle. The length of the CDR3 is 15 residues. The germline CDR1 and CDR2 sequences are SGHRS and YFSETQ. This CDR3 is CASSFWRSRTDTQYF. CDR3 nucleotides: TGCGCCAGCAGCTTCTGGCGGAGCCGCACAGATACGCAGTATTTT.

V and J are TRBV5-1 and TRBJ2-7; D might be TRBD1 or TRBD2, each matching 5 bases. Trimming removed 4 bases from V and 5 bases from J, with 13 bases in between. CDR3 length: 13 amino acids. Per the germline V gene, CDR1 is SGHRS and CDR2 is YFSETQ. CDR3 nucleotides: TGCGCCAGCAGCCCTGGGGGTGACCACGAGCAGTACTTC. Translating it yields CASSPGGDHEQYF.

The chain links TRBV5-6 to TRBJ2-6; no definite D call. CDR1 and CDR2 (germline): SGHDT, YYEEEE. This CDR3 spans 16 amino acids. Deletions cut 5 bases from V and 0 bases from J, with 12 bases between. CDR3 in DNA: TGTGCCAGCAGGGTCTACTTCCGCTCTGGGGCCAACGTCCTGACTTTC. This translates into CASRVYFRSGANVLTF.

This clonotype was counted a few times. Here the CDR3 DNA reads TGCGCCAGCAGCACCGACAGGGGGTCTTTGACGCAGTATTTT. Translating it yields CASSTDRGSLTQYF. The chain uses TRBV5-1 and TRBJ2-3; 9 nucleotides match TRBD1. After removal of 4 bases from V and 9 bases from J, the junction contained 9 bases not matched to a gene. Germline V gene sequence: CDR1 SGHRS, CDR2 YFSETQ. The length of the CDR3 is 14 residues.

This clonotype was seen more than once but under ten times. This sequence joins TRBV6-6 and TRBJ1-2; 8 bases align to TRBD1. Trimming cost V 6 bases and J 7 bases; bases outside gene matches: 7. The CDR3 sequence is 13 residues long. Germline V gives CDR1 MNHNY, CDR2 SVGAGI (reference sequence). The CDR3 nucleotides are TGTGCCAGCAGACAGGGGGGGGCGACTGGCTACACCTTC. This codes for CASRQGGATGYTF.

Notes on this clonotype: One end of the junction varies from germline; a read error may be responsible. This chain joins TRBV4-1 and TRBJ2-2; TRBD2 matches 7 bases. Germline loops: CDR1 MGHRA, CDR2 YSYEKL. The CDR3 loop spans 16 amino acids. The CDR3 here is CASSDTGTKNTGELLF. The DNA of the CDR3 is TGCGCCAGCAGCGATACCGGGACTAAGAACACCGGGGAGCTGCTTTTT.

This clonotype has ten or more counts. The CDR3 spells CASSPRTGGGNEQFF. The CDR3 nucleotides are TGTGCCAGCAGTCCAAGGACAGGGGGAGGGAATGAGCAGTTCTTC. This chain joins TRBV7-9 and TRBJ2-1; 10 bases fit TRBD1. The CDR3 is 15 residues long. Germline V lookup: CDR1 SEHNR, CDR2 FQNEAQ (reference sequence). J was trimmed by 7 bases and V by 6 bases; bases with no gene match: 9. The full variable domain, completed using reference TRBV7-9 and TRBJ2-1, is DTGVSQNPRHKITKRGQNVTFRCDPISEHNRLYWYRQTLGQGPEFLTYFQNEAQLEKSRLLSDRFSAERPKGSFSTLEIQRTEQGDSAMYLCASSPRTGGGNEQFFGPGTRLTVL.

In its sample, this clonotype was seen many times. The V gene is TRBV2, the J gene TRBJ2-5; 12 nucleotides line up with TRBD2. J was trimmed by 1 base and V by 4 bases; bases with no gene match: 7. The CDR3 contains 17 residues. The germline CDR1 and CDR2 sequences are SNHLY and FYNNEI. The CDR3 loop reads CASSGASGGAIQETQYF. As DNA, the CDR3 is TGTGCCAGCAGTGGTGCTAGCGGGGGGGCTATCCAAGAGACCCAGTACTTC.

Only a few counts were recorded for this clonotype. The chain recombines TRBV4-3 with TRBJ2-7, with 7 bases lining up with TRBD1. The germline gives CDR1 LGHNA, CDR2 YSLEER. This CDR3 region has 15 residues. Germline trimming cut 1 base from V and 3 bases from J; bases unmatched to any gene: 6. DNA for the CDR3: TGCGCCAGCAGCCAAGGACAGGGTAGCATCTACGAGCAGTACTTC. Residues: CASSQGQGSIYEQYF.

The V gene is TRBV5-1, the J gene TRBJ2-5; TRBD1 matches 7 bases. The CDR3 has 16 amino acids. Germline trimming cut 4 bases from V and 3 bases from J; bases unmatched to any gene: 12. In germline, CDR1 is SGHRS, CDR2 YFSETQ. This CDR3 is CASSPPLGTAEETQYF. CDR3 coding DNA: TGCGCCAGCAGCCCGCCCCTGGGGACAGCCGAAGAGACCCAGTACTTC.

The chain combines TRBV5-1 with TRBJ2-2; 9 nucleotides agree with TRBD1. V gave up 2 bases and J gave up 4 bases; unmatched junction bases: 3. The CDR3 sequence is 15 residues long. Germline values: CDR1 SGHRS, CDR2 YFSETQ. DNA of the CDR3: TGCGCCAGCAGCTTTGGGACAGGGAGCACCGGGGAGCTGTTTTTT. Its protein product is CASSFGTGSTGELFF.

This clonotype was counted many times. The V and J genes are TRBV6-5 and TRBJ1-3, with D hard to call. CDR1 MNHEY and CDR2 SVGAGI come from the germline V gene. The germline V and J ends were trimmed by 4 bases and 0 bases, with 10 bases remaining between them. The CDR3 runs 15 residues. The DNA for the CDR3 is TGTGCCAGCAGTTCCACCCCGGGCTCTGGAAACACCATATATTTT. Amino acids: CASSSTPGSGNTIYF.

The J gene is TRBJ1-1, the V gene TRBV20-1; maybe TRBD1 (5 bases). This CDR3 is 14 amino acids long. The V and J ends lost 7 bases and 2 bases respectively, with 17 bases between them. Per the germline V gene, CDR1 is DFQATT and CDR2 is SNEGSKA (reference sequence). Here the CDR3 DNA reads TGCAGTGATAGTCAAGCAACAGGTAACACTGAAGCTTTCTTT. Translated, it gives CSDSQATGNTEAFF.

In this sample, this clonotype turned up a few times. The J gene is TRBJ2-1, the V gene TRBV4-1; 7 bases are shared with TRBD1. Unmatched junction bases numbered 9, after V lost 3 bases and J lost 10 bases. The length of the CDR3 is 14 residues. Germline CDR1 MGHRA, CDR2 YSYEKL. In nucleotides, the CDR3 is TGCGCCAGCAGCCACCTGCTAGGGGGCAGGGAGCAGTTCTTC. Protein product: CASSHLLGGREQFF.

This chain links TRBV5-1 with TRBJ2-7; 8 bases are shared with TRBD1. CDR3 length: 16 residues. Germline loops: CDR1 SGHRS, CDR2 YFSETQ. V trimming: 7 bases; J trimming: 2 bases; junction bases outside the gene matches: 14. In DNA form, the CDR3 reads TGCGCCAGCCGGACAGGGTTTGGTCCCATCCCCTACGAGCAGTACTTC. Protein: CASRTGFGPIPYEQYF.

This clonotype was observed a handful of times. The chain is built from TRBV7-2 and TRBJ2-7, with D possibly being TRBD2 (6 bases). Deletions cut 2 bases from V and 1 base from J, with 12 bases between. This CDR3 has 15 residues. CDR1 is SGHTA and CDR2 is FQGNSA in the germline V gene. This CDR3 reads CASSLYRDLSYEQYF. CDR3 in DNA: TGTGCCAGCAGCTTATACCGGGACTTATCCTACGAGCAGTACTTC.

V usage is TRBV3-1 and J usage is TRBJ1-2, with 7 bases aligning to TRBD1. After removal of 4 bases from V and 4 bases from J, the junction contained 3 bases not matched to a gene. CDR1 LGHDT and CDR2 YNNKEL come from the germline V gene (reference sequence). This CDR3 has 13 residues. This CDR3 is CASSRQGPYGYTF. The DNA for the CDR3 is TGTGCCAGCAGCCGACAGGGCCCCTATGGCTACACCTTC.

Here the CDR3 DNA reads TGTGCCAGCAGCGGACTTTTATCTGGGGCCAACGTCCTGACTTTC. Amino acid sequence: CASSGLLSGANVLTF. The chain uses TRBV6-1 and TRBJ2-6; D perhaps matches TRBD2 (5 bases). The CDR3 spans 15 residues. Germline loops: CDR1 MNHNS, CDR2 SASEGT. The V end lost 6 bases, the J end lost 1 base, and 10 bases lay between the germline ends.

In its sample, this clonotype was seen many times. This CDR3 is CASSQSYEQYF. The CDR3 DNA reads TGTGCCAGCAGTCAGTCCTACGAGCAGTACTTC. This chain connects TRBV6-2 or TRBV6-3 to TRBJ2-7; D is ambiguous. The V end was cut by 5 bases, the J end by 1 base, with 3 bases between. This CDR3 spans 11 amino acids. The germline V gene has CDR1 MNHEY and CDR2 SVGEGT.